By sample fraction, the clone carrying this T cell receptor (beta chain) is medium-sized. A modified ARM-PCR protocol with three rounds of nested PCR amplified TCRbeta. Using its own MiXCR run on the multiplex PCR reads, TCRdb lists one record per CDR3 protein. This sample has 60,000 to 85,000 distinct CDR3 sequences; 76% occur once, and the top ten carry under 45%. The sample is drawn from a study of tumor and adjacent non-tumor tissue in lung cancer. The CDR3 has 17 amino acids. From germline, CDR1 is SGHRS and CDR2 YFSETQ. V dropped 5 bases and J dropped 7; count of bases not matched to a gene: 12. This sample's RNA came from whole unsorted tissue. Distant lung tissue was collected more than 3 cm away from the tumor edge.

The genes are TRBV5-1 and TRBJ2-1; 13 bases match TRBD2. The TCR comes from a man aged 55 to 69 with non-small cell lung cancer. Material for sequencing was distant non-tumor lung tissue. CDR3 in amino acids: CASRKVWTSGSRNEQFF. CDR3 nucleotide sequence: TGCGCCAGCAGGAAAGTTTGGACTAGCGGGAGTCGGAATGAGCAGTTCTTC.